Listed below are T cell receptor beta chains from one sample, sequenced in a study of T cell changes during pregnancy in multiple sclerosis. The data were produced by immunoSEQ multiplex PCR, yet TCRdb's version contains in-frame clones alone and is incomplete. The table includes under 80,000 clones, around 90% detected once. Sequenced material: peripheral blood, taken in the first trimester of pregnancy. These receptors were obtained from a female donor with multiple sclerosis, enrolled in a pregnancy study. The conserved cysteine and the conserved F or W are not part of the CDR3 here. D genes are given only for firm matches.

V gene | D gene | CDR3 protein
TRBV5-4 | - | ASSPGLPTSSYEQY
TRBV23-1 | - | ASSQSNLSMEGPDNEQF
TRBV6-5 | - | ASGRTAGYNEQF
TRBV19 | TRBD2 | ASSGGGLGGNEQF
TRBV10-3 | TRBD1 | AISESMGGQGRAEAF
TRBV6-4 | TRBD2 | ASSASGTSHPGELF
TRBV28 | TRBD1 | ASSLWDRGQGTTEAF
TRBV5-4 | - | ASSLETRSDEQF
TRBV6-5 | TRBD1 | ASSFTGGETQY
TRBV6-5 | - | ASSYTGYNEQF
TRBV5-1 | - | ASRPTGNQETQY
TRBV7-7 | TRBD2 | ASSPLAGESYEQY
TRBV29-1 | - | SGAFRNTIY
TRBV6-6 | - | ASSYSTEGPQH
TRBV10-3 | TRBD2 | AITPGGVVNNEQF
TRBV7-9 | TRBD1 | ASSKRTGGAYTGELF
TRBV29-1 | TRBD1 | SAGTALNTEAF